The T cell receptor beta chain described here comes from a study of blood T cell repertoires in COVID-19 (dated by TCRdb to 2019 to 2021). A note on the overall study: Collaborator samples came from the United States, Italy and Spain and covered acute and convalescent phases of COVID-19. Where HLA class I and class II types were available, the types were taken from metadata supplied by the sample provider, not from assay-based typing. A de-identified subject ID, COVID-19 status, age in years and sex were almost always included in the sample metadata. The dataset comprised deeply sampled blood TCRbeta repertoires from subjects exposed to, actively infected with, or recovered from COVID-19. The repertoires were released in a freely available public database meant as a resource for research on the immune response to SARS-CoV-2. The material from the prospective study consisted of cDNA or gDNA derived from T cells, B-cell-depleted T cells, or PBMCs. The samples were drawn from the first 160 participants of the ongoing ImmuneRACE study and from more than 1,000 subjects provided by 6 global collaborators.

In regard to this clone: Its antigen is not yet known. Base quality data are lacking; no much larger clone is found one base away.

Here is what the overall study found, with its caveats: The quantity of clinical and demographic metadata differed by source and by participant and was supplied without curation.

From the germline V gene, CDR1 is MNHEY and CDR2 is SVGEGT. Relative to germline, V is missing 2 bases and J is missing 8 bases, with 11 bases of the junction outside any gene match. The CDR3 runs 16 amino acids, cysteine and phenylalanine included. Of the read, only the CDR3 DNA is kept; its 48 bases are in frame from base 1. TCRbeta CDR3 regions were amplified from genomic DNA using the immunoSEQ Assay, a bias-controlled multiplex PCR. The authors' pipeline ran thus. Within the assay, amplification of reference gene primers was used to estimate how many nucleated cells each sample contained. Sequence reads were collapsed and filtered to measure the absolute abundance of every unique TCRbeta CDR3 rearrangement. For each sample, productive Simpson clonality was calculated by taking the square root of Simpson's diversity index across productive rearrangements. Imported from immuneACCESS, the table was reduced by TCRdb to in-frame sequences with V and J called. These copies leave out some clones; in studies compared against another copy, an unresolved V gene accounts for under half, and the cause of the remainder is not known. Clone size and the V and J calls come from that table; the DNA yielded D and trimming. The sample table shows tens of thousands of clones, and 60% to 80% are seen once. The ten biggest clones cover 9.5% to 10% of the sample.

Collaborating institutions collected whole blood in K2EDTA tubes following their own protocols. For TCRbeta analysis, collaborator samples were shipped as frozen whole blood, as isolated PBMCs, or as DNA extracted from either sample type. Input material: peripheral blood. The rearranged segments are TRBV6-2 or TRBV6-3 and TRBJ2-1, and TRBD2 aligns with 8 junction nucleotides. This TCR was recovered from a human donor in a cohort sampled during active COVID-19. The base sequence is TGTGCCAGCAGTTACGGTCGGCTAGCGGGCAGAGATGAGCAGTTCTTC. Its coded protein is CASSYGRLAGRDEQFF.